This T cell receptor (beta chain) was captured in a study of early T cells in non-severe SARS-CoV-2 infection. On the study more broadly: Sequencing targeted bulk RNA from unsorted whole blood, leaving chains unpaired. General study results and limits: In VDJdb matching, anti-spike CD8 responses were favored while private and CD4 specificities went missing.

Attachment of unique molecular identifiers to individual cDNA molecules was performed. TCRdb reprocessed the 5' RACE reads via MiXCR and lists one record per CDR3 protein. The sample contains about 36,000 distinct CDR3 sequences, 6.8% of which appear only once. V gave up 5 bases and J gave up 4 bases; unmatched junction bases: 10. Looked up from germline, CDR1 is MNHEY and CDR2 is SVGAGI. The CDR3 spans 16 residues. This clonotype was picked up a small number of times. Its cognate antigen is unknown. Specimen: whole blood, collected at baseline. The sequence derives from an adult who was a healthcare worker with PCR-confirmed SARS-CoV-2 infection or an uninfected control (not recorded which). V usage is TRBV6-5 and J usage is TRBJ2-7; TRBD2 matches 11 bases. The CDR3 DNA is TGTGCCAGCAGTCGGGGAACGGGACTAGCGGAGTACGAGCAGTACTTC. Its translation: CASSRGTGLAEYEQYF.